This T cell receptor (beta chain) was recovered during a study of identical twins. Study-level results: A lower insertion count was a feature of abundant cord blood beta clonotypes, with no such feature in memory repertoires. Because invariant MAIT and iNKT cells could be present, zero-insertion analyses could be partly confounded.

Each CDR3 protein is one row after TCRdb ran MiXCR on the 5' RACE reads. The sample includes about 530,000 distinct CDR3 sequences, around 22% of them seen just once. Trimming at V came to 4 bases and at J to 5 bases, leaving 0 bases not matched to a gene. Germline CDR1 reads SGHRS; CDR2 reads YFSETQ. The CDR3 spans 13 residues. This clonotype was seen more than once but under ten times. Its antigen is unknown. Another study also made use of these data, one on yellow fever vaccine responses in identical twins. That study reports: Reportedly, twins' vaccine T cell responses looked partly convergent and partly personalized.

The V call is TRBV5-1, the J call TRBJ1-5, with TRBD1 matching 10 bases. The clonotype was recovered from a woman in her late teens or twenties in good health. Sequences were obtained from CD4+ T cells sorted from blood. CDR3 residues: CASSGTGDQPQHF. CDR3 nucleotide sequence: TGCGCCAGCAGCGGGACAGGGGATCAGCCCCAGCATTTT.